Listed below are T cell receptor beta chains from one sample, sequenced in a study of cytomegalovirus exposure and HLA in healthy donors. The method was immunoSEQ multiplex PCR; TCRdb's version includes in-frame clones alone and lacks a portion of them. The table has about 130,000 clones, roughly 70% seen once. The specimen sequenced was PBMCs. These receptors all come from a man aged 30 to 45 in good health and CMV-seronegative. Both conserved end residues are part of each CDR3. Fields, in order: J gene, clone size, V gene, D gene, CDR3 DNA, CDR3 protein. A D gene is named only where the DNA matches it firmly. Size tells how often a clone was seen (once, few, many) or the class of an expanded clone, and some rows leave it out.

J gene: TRBJ1-6
clone size: -
V gene: TRBV6-5
D gene: TRBD1
CDR3 DNA: TGTGCCAGCAGTCCTACCGGGACAGGGCGATCACCCCTCCACTTT
CDR3 protein: CASSPTGTGRSPLHF

J gene: TRBJ1-6
clone size: -
V gene: TRBV18
D gene: TRBD1
CDR3 DNA: TGTGCCAGCTCACCCTCTACCCAGGGGGCAGGTTCACCCCTCCACTTT
CDR3 protein: CASSPSTQGAGSPLHF

J gene: TRBJ2-3
clone size: few
V gene: TRBV28
D gene: TRBD1
CDR3 DNA: TGTGCCAGCAGTCTACAGACAGGGGCAGATACGCAGTATTTT
CDR3 protein: CASSLQTGADTQYF

J gene: TRBJ1-5
clone size: -
V gene: TRBV28
D gene: -
CDR3 DNA: TGTGCCAGCAGTCCCTGGGGCAGGGGAAGCAATCAGCCCCAGCATTTT
CDR3 protein: CASSPWGRGSNQPQHF

J gene: TRBJ2-2
clone size: few
V gene: TRBV5-1
D gene: TRBD1
CDR3 DNA: TGCGCCAGCACCCTCGAACAGGGGGCTCACGGGGAGCTGTTTTTT
CDR3 protein: CASTLEQGAHGELFF

J gene: TRBJ1-5
clone size: once
V gene: TRBV2
D gene: -
CDR3 DNA: TGTGCCAGCAGCGCAACAGGGAGCCAGCCCCAGCATTTT
CDR3 protein: CASSATGSQPQHF

J gene: TRBJ1-1
clone size: -
V gene: TRBV19
D gene: -
CDR3 DNA: TGTGCCAGTAGTATATCGTTGAACACTGAAGCTTTCTTT
CDR3 protein: CASSISLNTEAFF

J gene: TRBJ1-1
clone size: once
V gene: TRBV7-3
D gene: -
CDR3 DNA: TGTGCCAGCAGCTTACTAGGAACGAACACTGAAGCTTTCTTT
CDR3 protein: CASSLLGTNTEAFF

J gene: TRBJ2-2
clone size: few
V gene: TRBV7-2
D gene: -
CDR3 DNA: TGTGCCAGCAGCTTAGACCAGGGTAGGACCGGGGAGCTGTTTTTT
CDR3 protein: CASSLDQGRTGELFF

J gene: TRBJ1-1
clone size: -
V gene: TRBV7-9
D gene: -
CDR3 DNA: TGTGCCAGCAGCCAGGACAGCCGGGGAGCTTTCTTT
CDR3 protein: CASSQDSRGAFF

J gene: TRBJ1-2
clone size: -
V gene: TRBV2
D gene: TRBD1
CDR3 DNA: TGTGCCAGCAGGGAGGGGGCAACCTATGGCTACACCTTC
CDR3 protein: CASREGATYGYTF

J gene: TRBJ2-3
clone size: -
V gene: TRBV7-8
D gene: -
CDR3 DNA: TGTGCCAGCAGCTTATTACGGGGAATCACAGATACGCAGTATTTT
CDR3 protein: CASSLLRGITDTQYF

J gene: TRBJ1-2
clone size: -
V gene: TRBV28
D gene: -
CDR3 DNA: TGTGCCAGCACCCCGACAGAATTCTATGGCTACACCTTC
CDR3 protein: CASTPTEFYGYTF

J gene: TRBJ2-7
clone size: -
V gene: TRBV6-5
D gene: -
CDR3 DNA: TGTGCCAGCAGTTACAGGGGGGGGGCCAATTGGCAGTACTTC
CDR3 protein: CASSYRGGANWQYF

J gene: TRBJ1-3
clone size: -
V gene: TRBV28
D gene: -
CDR3 DNA: TGTGCCAGCAGTTTGCAGGTGTGGGCCAGAAACACCATATATTTT
CDR3 protein: CASSLQVWARNTIYF

J gene: TRBJ1-1
clone size: -
V gene: TRBV25-1
D gene: -
CDR3 DNA: TGTGCCAGCAGTGAGCGACAGACGAACACTGAAGCTTTCTTT
CDR3 protein: CASSERQTNTEAFF

J gene: TRBJ2-7
clone size: -
V gene: TRBV29-1
D gene: -
CDR3 DNA: TGCAGCGCTTCTCCAGGGGCTATCGGCGAGCAGTACTTC
CDR3 protein: CSASPGAIGEQYF

J gene: TRBJ2-5
clone size: -
V gene: TRBV7-7
D gene: -
CDR3 DNA: TGTGCTAGCAGCAGACGCGGCCAGGGGGGAGAGACCCAGTACTTC
CDR3 protein: CASSRRGQGGETQYF

J gene: TRBJ2-1
clone size: few
V gene: TRBV5-6
D gene: -
CDR3 DNA: TGTGCCAGCAGCCGAAAGACAGCGAGCTCCTACAATGAGCAGTTCTTC
CDR3 protein: CASSRKTASSYNEQFF

J gene: TRBJ2-7
clone size: -
V gene: TRBV7-8
D gene: TRBD2
CDR3 DNA: TGTGCCAGCAGTCGCGAGCGGGGGGTCTCCTACGAGCAGTACTTC
CDR3 protein: CASSRERGVSYEQYF

J gene: TRBJ2-5
clone size: -
V gene: TRBV28
D gene: TRBD2
CDR3 DNA: TGTGCCAGCAGTTCAGCGGGGCTAGCGGGAGAGGGGGAGACCCAGTACTTC
CDR3 protein: CASSSAGLAGEGETQYF

J gene: TRBJ2-1
clone size: -
V gene: TRBV5-4
D gene: -
CDR3 DNA: TGTGCCAGCAGCCTACAGCGGTACAATGAGCAGTTCTTC
CDR3 protein: CASSLQRYNEQFF

J gene: TRBJ2-3
clone size: few
V gene: TRBV18
D gene: -
CDR3 DNA: TGTGCCAGCTCACAGGGGACAGATACGCAGTATTTT
CDR3 protein: CASSQGTDTQYF

J gene: TRBJ1-6
clone size: -
V gene: TRBV6-1
D gene: -
CDR3 DNA: TGTGCCAGCAGTGAAAGTCTGAGCTCCTATAATTCACCCCTCCACTTT
CDR3 protein: CASSESLSSYNSPLHF

J gene: TRBJ2-2
clone size: -
V gene: TRBV19
D gene: TRBD1
CDR3 DNA: TGTGCCAGTAGTCCGCGGGGACAGGGTAACGGGGAGCTGTTTTTT
CDR3 protein: CASSPRGQGNGELFF

J gene: TRBJ1-2
clone size: -
V gene: TRBV10-1
D gene: -
CDR3 DNA: TGCGCCAGCAGTGAAGGGGCAACTAACTATGGCTACACCTTC
CDR3 protein: CASSEGATNYGYTF

J gene: TRBJ1-5
clone size: -
V gene: TRBV6-1
D gene: -
CDR3 DNA: TGTGCCAGCAGTGAGGTGGAAGGGGAGGATCAGCCCCAGCATTTT
CDR3 protein: CASSEVEGEDQPQHF

J gene: TRBJ1-1
clone size: -
V gene: TRBV5-6
D gene: -
CDR3 DNA: TGTGCCAGCAGCCCCGGCCCACAGTTAGCTTTCTTT
CDR3 protein: CASSPGPQLAFF

J gene: TRBJ2-1
clone size: -
V gene: TRBV6-5
D gene: -
CDR3 DNA: TGTGCCAGCAGTTCAGGGTTCGCGGTTGAGCAGTTCTTC
CDR3 protein: CASSSGFAVEQFF

J gene: TRBJ1-2
clone size: -
V gene: TRBV5-1
D gene: -
CDR3 DNA: TGCGCCAGCAGCCCCCGGACAGTGCAGTCCTATGGCTACACCTTC
CDR3 protein: CASSPRTVQSYGYTF

J gene: TRBJ2-7
clone size: -
V gene: TRBV7-2
D gene: -
CDR3 DNA: TGTGCCAGCAGTTCGGGGACCTACGAGCAGTACTTC
CDR3 protein: CASSSGTYEQYF

J gene: TRBJ2-2
clone size: -
V gene: TRBV2
D gene: TRBD2
CDR3 DNA: TGTGCCAGCCTTGCGGGGGAGGCCGGGGAGCTGTTTTTT
CDR3 protein: CASLAGEAGELFF

J gene: TRBJ2-3
clone size: -
V gene: TRBV6-5
D gene: TRBD2
CDR3 DNA: TGTGCCAGCAGGCCCCTAGCGGGAGGAGATACGCAGTATTTT
CDR3 protein: CASRPLAGGDTQYF

J gene: TRBJ2-5
clone size: -
V gene: TRBV7-9
D gene: -
CDR3 DNA: TGTGCCAGCAGCTTAGGTTCCAGGGAGACCCAGTACTTC
CDR3 protein: CASSLGSRETQYF

J gene: TRBJ2-6
clone size: -
V gene: TRBV4-1
D gene: TRBD2
CDR3 DNA: TGCGCCAGCAGCCAAGATACCCTAGCGGGTATGAGGGGGGCCAACGTCCTGACTTTC
CDR3 protein: CASSQDTLAGMRGANVLTF

J gene: TRBJ1-1
clone size: -
V gene: TRBV28
D gene: TRBD1
CDR3 DNA: TGTGCCAGCAGAACAGGGGTGAAGAACACTGAAGCTTTCTTT
CDR3 protein: CASRTGVKNTEAFF

J gene: TRBJ2-1
clone size: -
V gene: TRBV2
D gene: -
CDR3 DNA: TGTGCCAGCAGTGGGCAGGGCCGGGGGAGTGAGCAGTTCTTC
CDR3 protein: CASSGQGRGSEQFF

J gene: TRBJ2-7
clone size: -
V gene: TRBV2
D gene: TRBD2
CDR3 DNA: TGTGCCAGCACTCGGGAGGGCCCCGATGAGCAGTACTTC
CDR3 protein: CASTREGPDEQYF

J gene: TRBJ1-1
clone size: few
V gene: TRBV6-6
D gene: -
CDR3 DNA: TGTGCCAGCAGTTACCGGGGAAGCACTGAAGCTTTCTTT
CDR3 protein: CASSYRGSTEAFF

J gene: TRBJ1-1
clone size: -
V gene: TRBV11-1
D gene: -
CDR3 DNA: TGTGCCAGCAGCGCATTCGGACAGATGAACACTGAAGCTTTCTTT
CDR3 protein: CASSAFGQMNTEAFF

J gene: TRBJ1-1
clone size: -
V gene: TRBV28
D gene: -
CDR3 DNA: TGTGCCAGCAGTTTAGCGGGGGACACTGAAGCTTTCTTT
CDR3 protein: CASSLAGDTEAFF

J gene: TRBJ2-7
clone size: -
V gene: TRBV6-1
D gene: TRBD2
CDR3 DNA: TGTGCCAGCAGTGAAGGGGTAGCGGGGGTAGGGTACGAGCAGTACTTC
CDR3 protein: CASSEGVAGVGYEQYF

J gene: TRBJ1-5
clone size: -
V gene: TRBV28
D gene: -
CDR3 DNA: TGTGCCAGCAGTTTAGGTCGGGGAATGAATCAGCCCCAGCATTTT
CDR3 protein: CASSLGRGMNQPQHF

J gene: TRBJ1-2
clone size: -
V gene: TRBV4-1
D gene: -
CDR3 DNA: TGCGCCAGCAGCCATCCCCCTCGGGGAGGGTATGGCTACACCTTC
CDR3 protein: CASSHPPRGGYGYTF

J gene: TRBJ2-7
clone size: -
V gene: TRBV28
D gene: TRBD2
CDR3 DNA: TGTGCCAGCAGTTTGGGGGGAGCGGGGAACTACGAGCAGTACTTC
CDR3 protein: CASSLGGAGNYEQYF

J gene: TRBJ2-1
clone size: -
V gene: TRBV30
D gene: -
CDR3 DNA: TGTGCCTGGAGTACCAGCGGCACTAAGCAGTTCTTC
CDR3 protein: CAWSTSGTKQFF

J gene: TRBJ1-1
clone size: -
V gene: TRBV13
D gene: TRBD1
CDR3 DNA: TGTGCCAGCAGCTTGCGACAGGGGAAGTATAAAGCTTTCTTT
CDR3 protein: CASSLRQGKYKAFF

J gene: TRBJ2-3
clone size: -
V gene: TRBV27
D gene: -
CDR3 DNA: TGTGCCAGCAGTATGGCCGGGGAAGATACGCAGTATTTT
CDR3 protein: CASSMAGEDTQYF

J gene: TRBJ2-1
clone size: -
V gene: TRBV19
D gene: TRBD2
CDR3 DNA: TGTGCCAGTAGTATAGTGAGGAGGATTGTGACTAGCGGTTCCCCCAATGAGCAGTTCTTC
CDR3 protein: CASSIVRRIVTSGSPNEQFF

J gene: TRBJ1-1
clone size: -
V gene: TRBV2
D gene: -
CDR3 DNA: TGTGCCAGTTGGGCGGAGGGAGGGGGTTCCTCTGAAGCTTTCTTT
CDR3 protein: CASWAEGGGSSEAFF

J gene: TRBJ2-1
clone size: -
V gene: TRBV7-9
D gene: TRBD2
CDR3 DNA: TGTGCCAGCAGCTTAGTTGTGGCGGGAGGGCCGGGGAATGAGCAGTTCTTC
CDR3 protein: CASSLVVAGGPGNEQFF

J gene: TRBJ2-3
clone size: -
V gene: TRBV29-1
D gene: TRBD2
CDR3 DNA: TGCAGCGTTGAAGATAGGCTAGCGGGAGGCGGAGATACGCAGTATTTT
CDR3 protein: CSVEDRLAGGGDTQYF